The 14 T cell receptor beta chains below were found in one sample sequenced in a study of blood T cell repertoires in COVID-19. The data were produced by immunoSEQ multiplex PCR, yet TCRdb's version contains in-frame clones alone and is incomplete. The sample lists some 73,000 clones, roughly three quarters seen once, with 2% to 2.5% in the top ten. The sequencing sample was made of peripheral blood. These receptors originate from a man aged 70-80 years with COVID-19, enrolled during active disease.

V is TRBV18 and J is TRBJ2-3; no clear D gene. This CDR3 has 15 residues. CDR1 is KGHSH, CDR2 LQKENI, per germline. Trimming pared 2 bases from V and 4 bases from J, leaving 13 bases between. The CDR3, as DNA: TGTGCCAGCTCACCAGGTGTAGGCGAGGCAGATACGCAGTATTTT. Translated, it gives CASSPGVGEADTQYF.

The rearrangement uses TRBV5-1 and TRBJ1-3; D not certain. CDR3 length: 15 residues. V lost 0 bases and J lost 0, with 7 bases in between. The germline V gene encodes CDR1 SGHRS and CDR2 YFSETQ. In nucleotides, the CDR3 is TGCGCCAGCAGCTTGGCCGTATCCTCTGGAAACACCATATATTTT. It is translated as CASSLAVSSGNTIYF.

V gene TRBV4-1 combines with J gene TRBJ2-3; D unclear. The CDR3 is 16 residues long. Trimming stripped 0 bases from V and 1 base from J, with 11 bases between. Germline loops: CDR1 MGHRA, CDR2 YSYEKL. The DNA for the CDR3 is TGCGCCAGCAGCCAAGATCCGAGCGCCCGCACAGATACGCAGTATTTT. It codes for CASSQDPSARTDTQYF.

This clone has just a few counts. The chain is built from TRBV24-1 and TRBJ2-2; TRBD1 matches 11 bases. The CDR3 loop spans 17 amino acids. Germline V gene sequence: CDR1 KGHDR, CDR2 SFDVKD. The trim removed 3 bases at V and 4 bases at J, leaving 6 bases unmatched. The CDR3 DNA is TGTGCCACCAGTGATCCGGACAGGGGGCAGGCCACCGGGGAGCTGTTTTTT. Translating gives CATSDPDRGQATGELFF.

V usage is TRBV15 and J usage is TRBJ2-7, with TRBD1 matching over 8 bases. Germline V CDR1 and CDR2: LNHNV, YYDKDF (reference sequence). This CDR3 has 14 residues. V lost 3 bases to trimming and J lost 3 bases; unmatched junction nucleotides: 4. CDR3 loop: CATSRDRVFYEQYF. The CDR3 nucleotides are TGTGCCACCAGCAGGGACAGGGTCTTCTACGAGCAGTACTTC.

This chain connects TRBV28 to TRBJ2-2; 15 bases map to TRBD2. The CDR3 contains 17 residues. Losses at the gene ends were 5 bases for V and 5 bases for J; bases not matched to a gene: 6. Germline V CDR1 and CDR2: MDHEN, SYDVKM. The CDR3 nucleotides read TGTGCCAGCAGTCTCGGGACTAGCGGGAGGTTTACCGGGGAGCTGTTTTTT. Protein product: CASSLGTSGRFTGELFF. Combining the CDR3 with reference TRBV28 and TRBJ2-2 gives the whole variable domain DVKVTQSSRYLVKRTGEKVFLECVQDMDHENMFWYRQDPGLGLRLIYFSYDVKMKEKGDIPEGYSVSREKKERFSLILESASTNQTSMYLCASSLGTSGRFTGELFFGEGSRLTVL.

The DNA of the CDR3 is TGTGCCAGCAGCCCCGGAGGTTCGGAGGCTTTCTTT. Translated, it gives CASSPGGSEAFF. This chain joins TRBV6-6 and TRBJ1-1; no clear D. The CDR3 has 12 amino acids. With 6 bases removed from V and 11 bases from J, the gap between germline ends came to 16 bases. CDR1 and CDR2 from the germline V gene are MNHNY and SVGAGI (reference sequence).

The chain carries TRBV21-1 and TRBJ1-3; the table assigns TRBD1, which was not confirmed against the DNA. TRBV21-1 is noted as a pseudogene. CDR3 size: 16 residues. The CDR3 nucleotides read TGTGCCAGCAGCAAAGGGGACAGGGGGCTAGGAAACACCATATATTTT. It specifies CASSKGDRGLGNTIYF.

The rearrangement joins TRBV24-1 to TRBJ2-7, with D perhaps matching TRBD1 (6 bases). Germline CDR1 and CDR2: KGHDR and SFDVKD. Trimming left V 7 bases short and J 5 bases short, with 14 bases between. The CDR3 runs to 13 residues. CDR3 sequence (DNA): TGTGCCACCAGCACCACAGGGTCCCACGAGCAGTACTTC. Translated, it gives CATSTTGSHEQYF.

The chain uses TRBV6-5 and TRBJ2-2; maybe TRBD2 (6 bases). The V and J ends lost 2 bases and 4 bases respectively, with 11 bases between them. The germline CDR1 and CDR2 sequences are MNHEY and SVGAGI. This CDR3 is built from 15 residues. The CDR3 is CASSYTGVRTGELFF. The CDR3, as DNA: TGTGCCAGCAGTTACACGGGAGTTCGCACCGGGGAGCTGTTTTTT.

The chain is built from TRBV3-1 (or the pseudogene TRBV3-2) and TRBJ1-1, with 10 positions matching TRBD1. The CDR3 length is 16 residues. V lost 4 bases to trimming and J lost 3 bases; unmatched junction nucleotides: 8. Germline V lookup: CDR1 LGHDT, CDR2 YNNKEL (reference sequence). The CDR3 loop is CASSPRTGGLDTEAFF. The CDR3 nucleotides are TGTGCCAGCAGCCCAAGGACAGGGGGACTGGACACTGAAGCTTTCTTT.

CDR3 protein: CASSRTGGGTEAFF. CDR3 bases: TGTGCCAGCAGCCGGACAGGGGGCGGCACTGAAGCTTTCTTT. This chain joins TRBV7-2 and TRBJ1-1, with 11 bases matching TRBD1. Germline V gene sequence: CDR1 SGHTA, CDR2 FQGNSA. V shed 5 bases and J 4 bases; nucleotides not matched to a gene: 3. CDR3 length equals 14 residues.

This clone was detected only a few times. The chain links TRBV6-6 to TRBJ2-1; TRBD1 might be the D (6 bases). Germline assignment: CDR1 MNHNY and CDR2 SVGAGI (reference sequence). The CDR3 has 13 residues. V was pared by 6 bases and J by 9 bases, with 15 bases between. The CDR3 DNA follows: TGTGCCAGCAGAACAGGGAGCTTGGGTGAGCAGTTCTTC. Translation gives CASRTGSLGEQFF.

The chain uses TRBV6-6 and TRBJ2-3; no reliable D call. The CDR3 has 11 amino acids. The germline gives CDR1 MNHNY, CDR2 SVGAGI (reference sequence). V was trimmed by 8 bases and J by 3 bases, leaving 6 bases between them. The CDR3 here is CASQRTDTQYF. The CDR3 DNA reads TGTGCCAGCCAACGGACAGATACGCAGTATTTT.